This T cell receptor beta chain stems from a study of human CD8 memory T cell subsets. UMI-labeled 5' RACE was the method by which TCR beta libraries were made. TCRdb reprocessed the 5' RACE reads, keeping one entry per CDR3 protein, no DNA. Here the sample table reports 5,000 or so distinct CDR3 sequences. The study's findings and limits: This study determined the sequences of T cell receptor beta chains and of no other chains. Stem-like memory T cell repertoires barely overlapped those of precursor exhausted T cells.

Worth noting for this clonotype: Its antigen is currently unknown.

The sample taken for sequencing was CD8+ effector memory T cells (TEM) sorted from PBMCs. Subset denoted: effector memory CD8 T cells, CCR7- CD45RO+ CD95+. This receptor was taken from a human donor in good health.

The CDR3 loop reads CSVELLLAGIETQYF. The rearrangement links TRBV29-1 to TRBJ2-5; TCRdb's assignment of TRBD2 cannot be checked, as there is no DNA. The CDR3 spans 15 residues. The germline CDR1 and CDR2 sequences are SQVTM and ANQGSEA.